The 29 T cell receptor beta chains presented below share a single source sample, sequenced in a study of blood T cell repertoires in COVID-19. Data came from immunoSEQ multiplex PCR; TCRdb stores just in-frame clones and leaves some out. The table shows some 66,000 clones, with about 91% occurring only once. The specimen was peripheral blood. These receptors came from a human donor in a cohort sampled during active COVID-19.

The CDR3 DNA reads TGTGCCAGTAGTCCCTCTTTGACTAGCGGGATCGGCAACGAGCAGTACTTC. It codes for CASSPSLTSGIGNEQYF. The chain employs TRBV19 and TRBJ2-7; 11 nucleotides match TRBD2. Germline lookup yields CDR1 LNHDA and CDR2 SQIVND (reference sequence). CDR3 length equals 17 residues. V gave up 5 bases and J gave up 5 bases; unmatched junction bases: 14.

The rearrangement links TRBV7-2 to TRBJ1-1, with D unclear. CDR3 length equals 15 residues. From germline, CDR1 is SGHTA and CDR2 FQGNSA. The ends were cut back, 2 bases at V and 1 base at J, with 11 bases in the middle. Here the CDR3 reads CASSLKAGWNTEAFF. The CDR3 nucleotides read TGTGCCAGCAGCTTAAAAGCGGGATGGAACACTGAAGCTTTCTTT.

The chain couples TRBV7-2 to TRBJ1-4; a possible D gene is TRBD1 (5 bases). V gave up 4 bases and J gave up 4 bases, with 10 bases separating them. The germline V gene has CDR1 SGHTA and CDR2 FQGNSA. The CDR3 length is 14 residues. CDR3 nucleotide sequence: TGTGCCAGCAGCTCTCGGACACATAATGAAAAACTGTTTTTT. Its protein is CASSSRTHNEKLFF.

This rearrangement joins TRBV6-5 to TRBJ1-6, with D perhaps matching TRBD1 (5 bases). Trimming removed 6 bases at V and 5 bases at J, with 8 bases between. The CDR3 covers 13 residues. The germline V gene has CDR1 MNHEY and CDR2 SVGAGI. The CDR3 nucleotides are TGTGCCAGCAGCCGACAGAATAATTCACCCCTCCACTTT. It yields the protein CASSRQNNSPLHF.

The CDR3: CASSSGTGSYNEQFF. In nucleotides, the CDR3 is TGTGCCAGCTCCTCCGGGACAGGGTCCTACAATGAGCAGTTCTTC. This sequence joins TRBV18 and TRBJ2-1; TRBD1 agrees at 9 bases. The V and J ends lost 6 bases and 1 base, in that order; junction bases with no gene match: 4. The CDR3 is made up of 15 amino acids. CDR1 is KGHSH, CDR2 LQKENI, per germline.

The rearrangement links TRBV30 to TRBJ2-7; 9 nucleotides agree with TRBD1. J gave up 1 base and V 3 bases, and 7 bases lay outside the gene matches. The CDR3 length is 15 residues. CDR1 is GTSNPN, CDR2 SVGIG, per germline (reference sequence). The CDR3 DNA is TGTGCCTGGAGCCGGCGGGGACAGGGATCCTACGAGCAGTACTTC. Its protein is CAWSRRGQGSYEQYF.

The chain is built from TRBV5-1 and TRBJ2-1; D possibly corresponds to TRBD1 (6 bases). The CDR3 totals 14 residues. The germline V gene encodes CDR1 SGHRS and CDR2 YFSETQ. V was cut by 2 bases and J by 7 bases, with 13 bases left in between. CDR3: CASSLRTVGNEQFF. The CDR3 nucleotides read TGCGCCAGCAGCTTACGGACAGTCGGTAATGAGCAGTTCTTC.

This clone is a singleton in its sample. The chain carries TRBV9 and TRBJ2-1; D is unresolved. In germline, CDR1 is SGDLS, CDR2 YYNGEE. The CDR3 spans 12 residues. V shed 4 bases and J shed 8 bases, with 10 bases lying between them. The CDR3 DNA is TGTGCCAGCAGCCCTCGCCGGGATGAGCAGTTCTTC. Its translation: CASSPRRDEQFF.

V usage is TRBV5-4 and J usage is TRBJ2-7; the match to TRBD2 covers 9 bases. The CDR3 length is 15 residues. J was trimmed by 3 bases and V by 4 bases; bases with no gene match: 8. Germline CDR1 SGHNT, CDR2 YYREEE (reference sequence). The CDR3 spells CASSLLGAGGYEQYF. CDR3 coding DNA: TGTGCCAGCAGCCTCCTGGGAGCGGGGGGCTACGAGCAGTACTTC. Drawing the rest from reference TRBV5-4 and TRBJ2-7, the complete variable domain is ETGVTQSPTHLIKTRGQQVTLRCSSQSGHNTVSWYQQALGQGPQFIFQYYREEENGRGNFPPRFSGLQFPNYSSELNVNALELDDSALYLCASSLLGAGGYEQYFGPGTRLTVT.

The V and J genes are TRBV5-8 and TRBJ2-1, with unresolved D. The CDR3 runs to 12 residues. Germline CDR1 and CDR2: SGHTS and YDEGEE. Deletions cut 1 base from V and 8 bases from J, with 7 bases between. CDR3 DNA sequence: TGTGCCAGCAGCTTGCAGGTGTATGAGCAGTTCTTC. It specifies CASSLQVYEQFF.

The genes are TRBV9 and TRBJ2-7, with a tentative D call TRBD2 (6 bases). There are 13 residues in the CDR3. V was trimmed by 2 bases and J by 6 bases, leaving 12 bases between them. From germline, CDR1 is SGDLS and CDR2 YYNGEE. CDR3 nucleotides: TGTGCCAGCAGCGTGGACTACATGGGCGAGCAGTACTTC. The encoded protein is CASSVDYMGEQYF.

This sequence joins TRBV10-2 and TRBJ2-5; possibly TRBD2 for D (7 bases). V lost 7 bases to trimming and J lost 4 bases, with 16 bases between them. Per the germline V gene, CDR1 is WSHSY and CDR2 is SAAADI. The CDR3 runs 14 residues. CDR3 in amino acids: CASNPWGGGETQYF. The CDR3 coding sequence is TGCGCCAGCAACCCCTGGGGGGGCGGAGAGACCCAGTACTTC.

CDR3 loop: CASSLLAVWSSYEQYF. CDR3 in DNA: TGTGCCAGCAGCTTGCTGGCTGTTTGGAGCTCCTACGAGCAGTACTTC. This chain joins TRBV5-6 and TRBJ2-7; D not resolved. The V end was cut by 1 base, the J end by 0 bases, with 14 bases between. The CDR3 length is 16 residues. In germline, CDR1 is SGHDT, CDR2 YYEEEE.

This chain joins TRBV5-1 and TRBJ2-3; 9 bases line up with TRBD1. The V gene end was trimmed by 6 bases and the J gene end by 6 bases; junction bases not matched to a gene: 11. Germline V lookup: CDR1 SGHRS, CDR2 YFSETQ. The CDR3 totals 15 residues. CDR3 region: CASTPGTGLSDTQYF. The CDR3, as DNA: TGCGCCAGCACCCCCGGGACAGGGTTGTCTGATACGCAGTATTTT.

The chain combines TRBV30 with TRBJ1-3; 7 bases are shared with TRBD1. Germline CDR1 and CDR2: GTSNPN and SVGIG (reference sequence). The trim removed 2 bases at V and 0 bases at J, leaving 4 bases unmatched. The CDR3 is 15 amino acids. CDR3 region: CAWSWDRDSGNTIYF. CDR3 coding DNA: TGTGCCTGGAGTTGGGACAGAGACTCTGGAAACACCATATATTTT.

V usage is TRBV10-1 and J usage is TRBJ2-1, with 16 bases aligning to TRBD2. The CDR3 has 18 amino acids. Losses at the gene ends were 6 bases for V and 5 bases for J; bases not matched to a gene: 10. Germline values: CDR1 WNHNN, CDR2 SYGVQD (reference sequence). The CDR3 reads CASRRTRGLAGGHNEQFF. The CDR3 DNA reads TGCGCCAGCAGACGTACTAGGGGACTAGCGGGAGGGCACAATGAGCAGTTCTTC.

The chain joins TRBV6-5 to TRBJ1-5; D unclear. V lost 0 bases and J 6 bases, leaving 12 bases between the germline ends. The CDR3 loop spans 15 amino acids. In germline, CDR1 is MNHEY, CDR2 SVGAGI. The CDR3 sequence: CASSYSRTSSQPQHF. For the CDR3, the DNA is TGTGCCAGCAGTTACTCCAGGACTTCTAGTCAGCCCCAGCATTTT.

The chain carries TRBV7-2 and TRBJ2-7, with 7 positions matching TRBD1. CDR3 size: 14 residues. Germline CDR1 reads SGHTA; CDR2 reads FQGNSA. The ends lost 5 bases at V and 3 bases at J; junction bases unmatched: 7. CDR3 nucleotide sequence: TGTGCCAGCAGCACACAGGGACAGTACTACGAGCAGTACTTC. Its translation: CASSTQGQYYEQYF.

The J gene is TRBJ1-2, the V gene TRBV19; no clear D gene. CDR3 length: 13 residues. The germline V gene has CDR1 LNHDA and CDR2 SQIVND (reference sequence). Trimming removed 3 bases from V and 6 bases from J, with 11 bases in between. The CDR3 nucleotides are TGTGCCAGTAGTATTGGCCGGGAAGATGGCTACACCTTC. It is translated as CASSIGREDGYTF.

This chain uses TRBV4-1 with TRBJ2-3, with TRBD2 identical over 9 bases. From germline, CDR1 is MGHRA and CDR2 YSYEKL. The CDR3 spans 16 residues. V lost 7 bases and J lost 0; bases outside the gene matches: 8. The CDR3 nucleotides read TGCGCCAGCAAGACTAGCGGAGGTACAAGCACAGATACGCAGTATTTT. Amino acids: CASKTSGGTSTDTQYF.

The rearrangement uses TRBV25-1 and TRBJ1-2; D remains ambiguous. CDR1 is MGHDK, CDR2 SYGVNS, per germline. The CDR3 sequence is 15 residues long. The V end was cut by 6 bases, the J end by 0 bases, with 14 bases between. The CDR3: CASRPGEEPNYGYTF. The CDR3 coding sequence is TGTGCCAGCAGGCCCGGAGAGGAGCCTAACTATGGCTACACCTTC.

The rearrangement uses TRBV11-2 and TRBJ1-5; D may be TRBD1 (6 bases). The length of the CDR3 is 15 residues. Germline V gene lookup returns CDR1 SGHAT and CDR2 FQNNGV. V was pared by 1 base and J by 11 bases, with 18 bases between. The CDR3 spells CASSLGSGGLGSQHF. DNA of the CDR3: TGTGCCAGCAGCTTAGGTAGCGGGGGGCTAGGTTCCCAGCATTTT.

The table lists this clone with a few counts. The rearrangement links TRBV27 to TRBJ2-7, with D perhaps matching TRBD1 (5 bases). CDR3 length: 15 amino acids. V gave up 4 bases and J gave up 0 bases, with 13 bases separating them. Germline lookup yields CDR1 MNHEY and CDR2 SMNVEV (reference sequence). CDR3 protein: CASSYGAGSSYEQYF. CDR3 bases: TGTGCCAGCAGTTATGGGGCAGGCAGCTCCTACGAGCAGTACTTC.

The V and J genes are TRBV11-2 and TRBJ2-7, with D perhaps matching TRBD1 (6 bases). Germline lookup yields CDR1 SGHAT and CDR2 FQNNGV. V was cut by 0 bases and J by 5 bases, with 14 bases left in between. The CDR3 is 15 residues long. CDR3 in amino acids: CASSLDKRAGDEQYF. DNA for the CDR3: TGTGCCAGCAGCTTAGACAAGAGGGCAGGGGACGAGCAGTACTTC. The full variable domain, completed using reference TRBV11-2 and TRBJ2-7, is EAGVAQSPRYKIIEKRQSVAFWCNPISGHATLYWYQQILGQGPKLLIQFQNNGVVDDSQLPKDRFSAERLKGVDSTLKIQPAKLEDSAVYLCASSLDKRAGDEQYFGPGTRLTVT.

The chain has TRBV4-2 and TRBJ2-7, with no clear D. The CDR3 is made up of 15 amino acids. Germline V CDR1 and CDR2: LGHNA, YNFKEQ. Trimming took 3 bases from V and 0 from J, leaving 12 bases between them. The chain's CDR3 is CASSQGYSSSYEQYF. CDR3 nucleotide sequence: TGTGCCAGCAGCCAGGGTTACAGCAGCTCCTACGAGCAGTACTTC.

The count of this clone is one. V is TRBV9 and J is TRBJ1-1, with D uncertain. Germline assignment: CDR1 SGDLS and CDR2 YYNGEE. V lost 0 bases, J lost 2 bases, and 5 bases lay in between. There are 13 residues in the CDR3. CDR3 DNA sequence: TGTGCCAGCAGCGTAGAGAGAAACACTGAAGCTTTCTTT. It yields the protein CASSVERNTEAFF.

The chain joins TRBV30 to TRBJ1-5; D is uncertain. CDR1 is GTSNPN and CDR2 is SVGIG in the germline V gene (reference sequence). The length of the CDR3 is 12 residues. Trimming took 1 base from V and 4 from J, leaving 5 bases between them. The CDR3 is CAWSAGNQPQHF. The CDR3 DNA reads TGTGCCTGGAGTGCGGGGAATCAGCCCCAGCATTTT.

The CDR3 region has the DNA TGTGCCAGCAGCTTATATTCGTTGCGCACTGAAGCTTTCTTT. It encodes CASSLYSLRTEAFF. The chain carries TRBV7-2 and TRBJ1-1, with unresolved D. The CDR3 consists of 14 residues. Germline V gives CDR1 SGHTA, CDR2 FQGNSA. V was shortened by 2 bases and J by 4 bases, with 11 bases between the two germline ends.

The V and J genes are TRBV16 and TRBJ1-1, with 8 nucleotides matching TRBD1. Germline-derived CDR1 and CDR2 are KGHSY and FQNENV. J gave up 3 bases and V 5 bases, and 11 bases lay outside the gene matches. The CDR3 consists of 16 residues. CDR3 protein: CASSKEDRGRDTEAFF. The CDR3 coding sequence is TGTGCCAGCAGCAAAGAAGACAGGGGTAGGGACACTGAAGCTTTCTTT.